These 29 T cell receptor beta chains share one sample of origin, sequenced in a study of blood T cell repertoires in COVID-19. The assay was immunoSEQ multiplex PCR, and TCRdb's table has in-frame clones only and misses some. The sample has fewer than 350,000 clones, roughly 85% seen once. Sequencing used PBMCs or T cells enriched from blood (not recorded which). The receptor source for this set is a woman aged 45-60 years who had recovered from COVID-19.

The chain has TRBV7-6 and TRBJ2-1; D gene unclear. V was trimmed by 5 bases and J by 0 bases, leaving 11 bases between them. The CDR3 covers 15 residues. Germline CDR1 and CDR2: SGHVS and FNYEAQ. Here the CDR3 reads CASSPYLSSYNEQFF. Written as DNA, the CDR3 is TGTGCCAGCAGCCCGTACTTAAGCTCCTACAATGAGCAGTTCTTC.

The sample holds one count of this clone. The chain uses TRBV28 and TRBJ1-2; possibly TRBD1 for D (5 bases). The CDR3 totals 15 residues. V dropped 2 bases and J dropped 6 bases, with 16 bases sitting between them. Germline CDR1 MDHEN, CDR2 SYDVKM. As DNA, the CDR3 is TGTGCCAGCAGTTTACCGCCTCCTCAGGGCGATGGCTACACCTTC. This sequence encodes CASSLPPPQGDGYTF.

The chain uses TRBV5-5 and TRBJ1-4; TRBD1 matches at 7 bases. CDR3 size: 17 residues. The V gene end was trimmed by 0 bases and the J gene end by 7 bases; junction bases not matched to a gene: 12. In germline, CDR1 is SGHKS, CDR2 YYEKEE (reference sequence). CDR3 loop: CASSLGGGRDSSEKLFF. CDR3 coding DNA: TGTGCCAGCAGCTTGGGAGGTGGCCGGGACAGTAGTGAAAAACTGTTTTTT. The entire variable domain, with the rest obtained from reference TRBV5-5 and TRBJ1-4, is as follows: DAGVTQSPTHLIKTRGQQVTLRCSPISGHKSVSWYQQVLGQGPQFIFQYYEKEERGRGNFPDRFSARQFPNYSSELNVNALLLGDSALYLCASSLGGGRDSSEKLFFGSGTQLSVL.

The chain recombines TRBV10-2 with TRBJ1-1; 7 bases line up with TRBD1. After removal of 8 bases from V and 6 bases from J, the junction contained 12 bases not matched to a gene. CDR1 is WSHSY and CDR2 is SAAADI in the germline V gene. There are 14 residues in the CDR3. As DNA, the CDR3 is TGCGCCAGCTTTAAGGGACAGCTTTCTTCTGAAGCTTTCTTT. It specifies CASFKGQLSSEAFF.

The rearrangement uses TRBV7-3 and TRBJ2-2; 10 nucleotides agree with TRBD2. This CDR3 has 16 amino acids. The V segment lost 2 bases and the J segment 4 bases; nucleotides outside the gene matches: 4. The germline V gene encodes CDR1 SGHTA and CDR2 FQGTGA. The CDR3 DNA is TGTGCCAGCAGCTTATCGGTAGCGGGGGGCACCGGGGAGCTGTTTTTT. Its translation: CASSLSVAGGTGELFF.

The V and J genes are TRBV5-1 and TRBJ2-1, with a tentative D call TRBD1 (5 bases). The CDR3 is 14 amino acids. Germline loops: CDR1 SGHRS, CDR2 YFSETQ. Trimming shortened V by 0 bases and J by 5 bases, and 9 bases separated the two germline ends. This CDR3 is CASSLGQRNNEQFF. As DNA, the CDR3 is TGCGCCAGCAGCTTGGGACAGAGAAACAATGAGCAGTTCTTC. The whole variable domain, filled in from reference TRBV5-1 and TRBJ2-1, reads KAGVTQTPRYLIKTRGQQVTLSCSPISGHRSVSWYQQTPGQGLQFLFEYFSETQRNKGNFPGRFSGRQFSNSRSEMNVSTLELGDSALYLCASSLGQRNNEQFFGPGTRLTVL.

This sequence joins TRBV5-1 and TRBJ1-1; TRBD1 agrees at 9 bases. J gave up 7 bases and V 6 bases, and 10 bases lay outside the gene matches. CDR1 is SGHRS, CDR2 YFSETQ, per germline. This CDR3 comprises 14 residues. The CDR3: CASNPTGGAGEAFF. The CDR3 DNA is TGCGCCAGCAACCCCACAGGGGGCGCGGGTGAAGCTTTCTTT.

V usage is TRBV9 and J usage is TRBJ2-7; a weak D match, TRBD1 (6 bases). The CDR3 is 14 residues long. The V and J ends lost 3 bases and 0 bases respectively, with 10 bases between them. Germline V lookup: CDR1 SGDLS, CDR2 YYNGEE. The CDR3 nucleotides are TGTGCCAGCAGCGAAAGACAGGCCTCCTACGAGCAGTACTTC. It codes for CASSERQASYEQYF.

The chain employs TRBV3-1 (or the pseudogene TRBV3-2) and TRBJ2-3; maybe TRBD1 (5 bases). Trimming removed 3 bases at V and 4 bases at J, with 17 bases between. The germline gives CDR1 LGHDT, CDR2 YNNKEL (reference sequence). This CDR3 comprises 16 residues. The CDR3 spells CASSQSLVVGPDTQYF. CDR3 in DNA: TGTGCCAGCAGCCAGTCGTTGGTGGTGGGGCCAGATACGCAGTATTTT.

CDR3 loop: CAWSIPGQGRQPQHF. Here the CDR3 DNA reads TGTGCCTGGAGTATCCCGGGACAGGGAAGGCAGCCCCAGCATTTT. V is TRBV30 and J is TRBJ1-5; TRBD1 aligns across 9 bases. V trimming: 2 bases; J trimming: 7 bases; junction bases outside the gene matches: 9. Germline V CDR1 and CDR2: GTSNPN, SVGIG (reference sequence). This CDR3 has 15 amino acids.

The chain recombines TRBV28 with TRBJ1-4, with D possibly TRBD1 on 6 matching bases. Per germline, CDR1 MDHEN and CDR2 SYDVKM. The V end was cut by 6 bases, the J end by 12 bases, with 20 bases between. The CDR3 has 14 residues. The CDR3 DNA is TGTGCCAGCAGGACGACAGGCGACCTACAGGAACTGTTTTTT. Translated, it gives CASRTTGDLQELFF.

The chain carries TRBV12-3 or TRBV12-4 and TRBJ1-3, with D unresolved. The CDR3 is 12 residues long. Trimming cost V 6 bases and J 3 bases, with 6 bases left between them. CDR3 residues: CASSDSGNTIYF. Here the CDR3 DNA reads TGTGCCAGCAGCGATAGTGGAAACACCATATATTTT.

The rearrangement links TRBV5-1 to TRBJ2-7; D might be TRBD2 (6 bases). Germline V gene data show CDR1 as SGHRS and CDR2 as YFSETQ. Trimming stripped 4 bases from V and 2 bases from J, with 13 bases between. The CDR3 is 14 amino acids. As DNA, the CDR3 is TGCGCCAGCAGCCTAAGCGGGTCGACCTACGAGCAGTACTTC. Residues: CASSLSGSTYEQYF.

The CDR3 nucleotides are TGTGCCAGCAGTACGGAGTCAGCGGGAGGCTACACCTTC. Encoded protein: CASSTESAGGYTF. V usage is TRBV12-1 and J usage is TRBJ1-2. TRBV12-1 is reported as a pseudogene. This CDR3 contains 13 residues.

Only a few counts were recorded for this clone. The chain couples TRBV4-3 to TRBJ1-1, with 12 bases matching TRBD1. Germline CDR1 and CDR2: LGHNA and YSLEER. The CDR3 consists of 18 residues. J lost 8 bases, V lost 1 base, and 14 bases had no gene match. CDR3 amino acids: CASSQALGPGQGAREAFF. For the CDR3, the DNA is TGCGCCAGCAGCCAAGCTTTAGGTCCGGGACAGGGGGCTAGAGAAGCTTTCTTT.

The rearrangement joins TRBV4-3 to TRBJ2-2; 7 nucleotides match TRBD2. Unmatched junction bases numbered 16, after V lost 4 bases and J lost 5 bases. The CDR3 is 18 amino acids. The germline gives CDR1 LGHNA, CDR2 YSLEER. In DNA, the CDR3 is TGCGCCAGCAGCCCTGGGGCCCGCTGGACTAGGGGTACCGGGGAGCTGTTTTTT. Translated: CASSPGARWTRGTGELFF.

The V gene is TRBV10-2, the J gene TRBJ1-5, with D tentatively TRBD1 (6 bases). The CDR3 contains 14 residues. The V end was cut by 2 bases, the J end by 6 bases, with 11 bases between. Looked up from germline, CDR1 is WSHSY and CDR2 is SAAADI. CDR3 sequence (DNA): TGCGCCAGCAGTGAGACAGGGACGGGTCAGCCCCAGCATTTT. Translated, it gives CASSETGTGQPQHF.

The chain joins TRBV24-1 to TRBJ1-2, with TRBD1 as a possible D gene (6 bases). Trimming took off 0 bases at V and 1 base at J, with 11 bases between the two ends. CDR3 length: 16 residues. Germline V gene data show CDR1 as KGHDR and CDR2 as SFDVKD. The CDR3 here is CATSDLLGRGNYGYTF. The CDR3 DNA follows: TGTGCCACCAGTGATTTGCTAGGCAGGGGTAACTATGGCTACACCTTC.

The V and J genes are TRBV4-2 and TRBJ2-3, with D perhaps TRBD2 (5 bases). The germline CDR1 and CDR2 sequences are LGHNA and YNFKEQ. V gave up 7 bases and J gave up 2 bases, with 16 bases separating them. The CDR3 length is 15 residues. CDR3 in amino acids: CASTQDWRPTDTQYF. CDR3 in DNA: TGTGCCAGCACTCAGGACTGGCGGCCCACAGATACGCAGTATTTT.

This clone was detected once. Relative to the germline gene, one junction end is altered; a read error may explain this. The gene calls are TRBV9 and TRBJ2-2; TRBD2 might be the D (5 bases). Per germline, CDR1 SGDLS and CDR2 YYNGEE. This CDR3 has 17 residues. The CDR3 DNA sequence: TGTGCCAGCAGCCCCCGGTCATCGGTAGCGAAGACCGGGGAGCTGTTTTTT. Translated, it gives CASSPRSSVAKTGELFF.

Here the CDR3 DNA reads TGTGCCAGCAGGACAACAGCCTACGAGCAGTACTTC. This translates into CASRTTAYEQYF. This sequence joins TRBV6-5 and TRBJ2-7, with no clear D. The CDR3 runs 12 residues. The V and J ends lost 6 bases and 2 bases respectively, with 8 bases between them. Germline V gene lookup returns CDR1 MNHEY and CDR2 SVGAGI.

The J gene is TRBJ1-2, the V gene TRBV7-8; 7 bases match TRBD1. Germline trimming cut 1 base from V and 5 bases from J; bases unmatched to any gene: 4. Germline values: CDR1 SGHVS, CDR2 FQNEAQ. The CDR3 consists of 14 residues. This chain's CDR3 is CASSLGGQVYGYTF. DNA for the CDR3: TGTGCCAGCAGCTTAGGCGGACAGGTTTATGGCTACACCTTC. The complete variable domain, with remaining parts taken from reference TRBV7-8 and TRBJ1-2, reads GAGVSQSPRYKVAKRGQDVALRCDPISGHVSLFWYQQALGQGPEFLTYFQNEAQLDKSGLPSDRFFAERPEGSVSTLKIQRTQQEDSAVYLCASSLGGQVYGYTFGSGTRLTVV.

This chain links TRBV6-5 with TRBJ1-1; 10 bases line up with TRBD1. This CDR3 is 16 amino acids long. In germline, CDR1 is MNHEY, CDR2 SVGAGI. V lost 4 bases to trimming and J lost 1 base; unmatched junction nucleotides: 6. CDR3 in DNA: TGTGCCAGCAGTTGGGGGGACAGGGGTGAGAACACTGAAGCTTTCTTT. Protein product: CASSWGDRGENTEAFF.

This clone was observed once. The chain has TRBV6-5 and TRBJ1-2, with 9 nucleotides matching TRBD1. The CDR3 is made up of 15 amino acids. With 7 bases clipped from V and 7 bases from J, the junction kept 13 bases outside the gene matches. Germline V CDR1 and CDR2: MNHEY, SVGAGI. The CDR3 sequence: CASTPLRTGASGYTF. In DNA, the CDR3 is TGTGCCAGCACCCCCTTGAGGACAGGGGCTTCTGGCTACACCTTC.

The table lists this clone with a count of one. The chain couples TRBV7-3 to TRBJ2-5; D gene ambiguous. V was pared by 4 bases and J by 7 bases, with 16 bases between. Per germline, CDR1 SGHTA and CDR2 FQGTGA. CDR3 length: 14 residues. CDR3 bases: TGTGCCAGCAGCTCCGGCGGCCCCGCGCGGACCCAGTACTTC. It is translated as CASSSGGPARTQYF.

The CDR3, as DNA: TGTGCCAGCAGTTTAGTCGGGGGTGAGGGGAAGCCCCAGCATTTT. The encoded protein is CASSLVGGEGKPQHF. This chain joins TRBV28 and TRBJ1-5, with D perhaps matching TRBD1 (5 bases). The CDR3 sequence is 15 residues long. V was shortened by 2 bases and J by 8 bases, with 16 bases between the two germline ends. Germline V gene lookup returns CDR1 MDHEN and CDR2 SYDVKM. The variable domain in full, completed from reference TRBV28 and TRBJ1-5, reads DVKVTQSSRYLVKRTGEKVFLECVQDMDHENMFWYRQDPGLGLRLIYFSYDVKMKEKGDIPEGYSVSREKKERFSLILESASTNQTSMYLCASSLVGGEGKPQHFGDGTRLSIL.

J is TRBJ1-2 and V is TRBV30, with 7 bases lining up with TRBD1. Germline values: CDR1 GTSNPN, CDR2 SVGIG (reference sequence). With V trimmed by 5 bases and J by 8 bases, 14 bases remained unmatched. The CDR3 sequence is 14 residues long. The CDR3 region is CAWDRARTGDGYTF. The CDR3 nucleotides read TGTGCCTGGGACAGGGCACGGACAGGCGACGGCTACACCTTC.

The chain is built from TRBV5-1 and TRBJ1-2; 7 bases fit TRBD1. The V gene end was trimmed by 4 bases and the J gene end by 0 bases; junction bases not matched to a gene: 6. This CDR3 contains 15 residues. CDR1 and CDR2 (germline): SGHRS, YFSETQ. The CDR3 DNA reads as TGCGCCAGCAGCGTCCGACAGGGAACTAACTATGGCTACACCTTC. This gives the protein CASSVRQGTNYGYTF.

V usage is TRBV19 and J usage is TRBJ1-6; 7 bases are shared with TRBD1. Germline assignment: CDR1 LNHDA and CDR2 SQIVND (reference sequence). CDR3 length: 16 residues. V shed 9 bases and J 0 bases; nucleotides not matched to a gene: 8. CDR3 in amino acids: CASGRTGSSYNSPLHF. The DNA of the CDR3 is TGTGCCAGCGGAAGGACAGGAAGCTCCTATAATTCACCCCTCCACTTT.